The 23 T cell receptor beta chains below come from one sample, sequenced in a study of blood T cells in healthy people across ages. The use of a sample-barcoded 5' primer and a J-beta primer mix characterized a second PCR of roughly 6 to 11 cycles. TCRdb fed the 5' RACE reads into MiXCR, producing one record per CDR3 protein. The sample lists around 520,000 distinct CDR3 sequences, roughly a quarter seen once, with over 3.5% in the top ten. This same sample was also part of a study on T cells of mothers and their children.

Sequencing input: blood. These receptors originate from a boy aged 2 to 10 in good health.

The V call is TRBV4-2, the J call TRBJ2-2; the D gene is possibly TRBD2 (5 bases). This CDR3 has 13 residues. The V end was cut by 10 bases, the J end by 1 base, with 10 bases between. CDR1 is LGHNA and CDR2 is YNFKEQ in the germline V gene. CDR3 region: CATRGGNTGELFF. CDR3 bases: TGTGCCACCCGGGGTGGGAACACCGGGGAGCTGTTTTTT.

This clonotype has just a few counts. The rearrangement links TRBV2 to TRBJ1-2; a possible D gene is TRBD1 (5 bases). Trimming cost V 6 bases and J 3 bases, with 20 bases left between them. The CDR3 contains 16 residues. From germline, CDR1 is SNHLY and CDR2 FYNNEI. In DNA, the CDR3 is TGTGCCAGCAGCACTGATGTCGGACAATTGGACTATGGCTACACCTTC. Translation: CASSTDVGQLDYGYTF.

The CDR3 DNA follows: TGTGCCAGCAGCCCCGTGGGGCGCATGAACACTGAAGCTTTCTTT. Its translation is CASSPVGRMNTEAFF. The chain uses TRBV7-9 and TRBJ1-1; D is possibly TRBD1 (5 bases). CDR1 and CDR2 from the germline V gene are SEHNR and FQNEAQ (reference sequence). This CDR3 contains 15 residues. V lost 5 bases to trimming and J lost 0 bases, with 13 bases between them. Together with reference TRBV7-9 and TRBJ1-1, the CDR3 gives the full variable domain: DTGVSQNPRHKITKRGQNVTFRCDPISEHNRLYWYRQTLGQGPEFLTYFQNEAQLEKSRLLSDRFSAERPKGSFSTLEIQRTEQGDSAMYLCASSPVGRMNTEAFFGQGTRLTVV.

As to this clonotype: Relative to the germline gene, one junction end is altered; a read error may explain this. The chain carries TRBV7-9 and TRBJ2-7, with 7 bases lining up with TRBD1. This CDR3 region has 17 residues. Germline V gene data show CDR1 as SEHNR and CDR2 as FQNEAQ (reference sequence). CDR3 sequence: CASSLASRQGMSYEQDF. The CDR3 DNA sequence: TGTGCCAGCAGCTTAGCCTCGCGACAGGGCATGTCCTACGAGCAGGACTTC. The full variable domain, in which reference TRBV7-9 and TRBJ2-7 provide the parts outside the CDR3, is DTGVSQNPRHKITKRGQNVTFRCDPISEHNRLYWYRQTLGQGPEFLTYFQNEAQLEKSRLLSDRFSAERPKGSFSTLEIQRTEQGDSAMYLCASSLASRQGMSYEQDFGPGTRLTVT.

This clonotype was found a few times. This chain connects TRBV10-3 to TRBJ2-3, with TRBD2 identical over 7 bases. In germline, CDR1 is ENHRY, CDR2 SYGVKD. The CDR3 loop spans 15 amino acids. Germline trimming cut 6 bases from V and 0 bases from J; bases unmatched to any gene: 6. The CDR3 loop reads CAISLAATSTDTQYF. CDR3 in DNA: TGTGCCATCAGCCTAGCGGCTACTAGCACAGATACGCAGTATTTT.

The chain carries TRBV6-2 or TRBV6-3 and TRBJ2-1; tentative D call: TRBD2 (6 bases). The V gene lost 7 bases and the J gene lost 8 bases, with 21 bases spanning the gap. CDR1 and CDR2 (germline): MNHEY, SVGEGT. The CDR3 extends over 15 amino acids. The CDR3 bases are TGTGCCAGCACGACCAGGAGGGCCAATAGCTATGAGCAGTTCTTC. It translates to CASTTRRANSYEQFF.

This clonotype was recorded a few times. The chain combines TRBV6-1 with TRBJ2-3, with TRBD2 matching over 10 bases. Germline loops: CDR1 MNHNS, CDR2 SASEGT. The CDR3 totals 16 residues. The ends lost 10 bases at V and 4 bases at J; junction bases unmatched: 14. As DNA, the CDR3 is TGTGCCATCCCGATCTCGGCTAGCGGGAGAGCAGATACGCAGTATTTT. As protein: CAIPISASGRADTQYF.

This clonotype occurred a few times. CDR3 bases: TGTGCCAGCAGCTTAATTAGCGGGAGCGTTAATGAGCAGTTCTTC. Translation gives CASSLISGSVNEQFF. This chain connects TRBV7-9 to TRBJ2-1; 9 nucleotides match TRBD2. With 2 bases clipped from V and 7 bases from J, the junction kept 6 bases outside the gene matches. Germline V gene sequence: CDR1 SEHNR, CDR2 FQNEAQ (reference sequence). The CDR3 runs to 15 residues.

Only a few counts were recorded for this clonotype. This rearrangement joins TRBV11-2 to TRBJ2-1, with a possible D match to TRBD2 (7 bases). V lost 4 bases and J lost 0, with 13 bases in between. The germline V gene has CDR1 SGHAT and CDR2 FQNNGV. The CDR3 loop spans 16 amino acids. As DNA, the CDR3 is TGTGCCAGCAGCTCAAGGGGGACTATCTCCTACAATGAGCAGTTCTTC. Translated: CASSSRGTISYNEQFF. Full variable domain (outside the CDR3, taken from reference TRBV11-2 and TRBJ2-1): EAGVAQSPRYKIIEKRQSVAFWCNPISGHATLYWYQQILGQGPKLLIQFQNNGVVDDSQLPKDRFSAERLKGVDSTLKIQPAKLEDSAVYLCASSSRGTISYNEQFFGPGTRLTVL.

This clonotype was counted only a few times. J is TRBJ2-7 and V is TRBV10-3; 8 bases fit TRBD2. The trim removed 11 bases at V and 5 bases at J, leaving 11 bases unmatched. The germline CDR1 and CDR2 sequences are ENHRY and SYGVKD. The CDR3 totals 13 residues. The CDR3 reads CAAESGSSDEQYF. The CDR3 bases are TGTGCCGCGGAGAGCGGGAGTTCCGACGAGCAGTACTTC.

The chain links TRBV14 to TRBJ2-2; no definite D call. In germline, CDR1 is SGHDN, CDR2 FVKESK. The CDR3 has 15 amino acids. V was shortened by 4 bases and J by 4 bases, with 13 bases between the two germline ends. The CDR3 DNA reads as TGTGCCAGCAGCCCTAAACAGTGGGTCACCGGGGAGCTGTTTTTT. As protein: CASSPKQWVTGELFF.

The V gene is TRBV10-3, the J gene TRBJ2-1; either TRBD1 or TRBD2 may fit D (6 bases each). This CDR3 has 14 amino acids. From germline, CDR1 is ENHRY and CDR2 SYGVKD. The V gene lost 4 bases and the J gene lost 5 bases, with 12 bases spanning the gap. The CDR3 here is CAISVGGSNNEQFF. Written as DNA, the CDR3 is TGTGCCATCAGTGTAGGGGGGAGCAACAATGAGCAGTTCTTC.

This clonotype was counted ten times or more. V is TRBV7-9 and J is TRBJ2-7, with TRBD2 matching over 15 bases. V lost 1 base, J lost 3 bases, and 16 bases stayed unmatched. Germline values: CDR1 SEHNR, CDR2 FQNEAQ (reference sequence). The CDR3 totals 21 residues. DNA for the CDR3: TGTGCCAGCAGCTTAGTAGTTCGGACTAGCGGGAGGGCCCGAACCCTCTACGAGCAGTACTTC. Its translation is CASSLVVRTSGRARTLYEQYF.

The sample holds many counts of this clonotype. V is TRBV10-3 and J is TRBJ2-5; 7 bases fit TRBD1. The J call could be wrong; TRBJ2-7 is a better fit for the DNA end. The germline V gene encodes CDR1 ENHRY and CDR2 SYGVKD. The CDR3 runs 15 residues. The CDR3 region is CAISEGDSPTYEQYF. The CDR3 nucleotides read TGTGCCATCAGTGAAGGGGACAGTCCCACCTACGAGCAGTACTTC.

This rearrangement joins TRBV5-1 to TRBJ2-3, with D possibly being TRBD2 (6 bases). CDR1 and CDR2 (germline): SGHRS, YFSETQ. The CDR3 contains 15 residues. V shed 2 bases and J shed 2 bases, with 12 bases lying between them. The CDR3 loop is CASSFRGFYTDTQYF. CDR3 bases: TGCGCCAGCAGCTTCCGGGGGTTCTACACAGATACGCAGTATTTT.

This clonotype was detected a few times. The chain is built from TRBV7-9 and TRBJ2-7; 8 bases fit TRBD2. This CDR3 has 14 residues. Losses at the gene ends were 5 bases for V and 5 bases for J; bases not matched to a gene: 8. Germline V gene sequence: CDR1 SEHNR, CDR2 FQNEAQ (reference sequence). CDR3: CASSLSGSWDEQYF. DNA of the CDR3: TGTGCCAGCAGCCTGAGCGGGAGTTGGGACGAGCAGTACTTC.

This chain joins TRBV30 and TRBJ1-4, with unresolved D. CDR3 size: 13 residues. Trimming left V 8 bases short and J 8 bases short, with 18 bases between. Germline V lookup: CDR1 GTSNPN, CDR2 SVGIG (reference sequence). The CDR3 sequence: CARKDRQTEKLFF. Written as DNA, the CDR3 is TGTGCCAGAAAGGACCGTCAAACGGAAAAACTGTTTTTT.

This sequence joins TRBV29-1 and TRBJ2-7; unclear D gene. The length of the CDR3 is 11 residues. V lost 3 bases and J 7 bases, leaving 10 bases between the germline ends. CDR1 is SQVTM and CDR2 is ANQGSEA in the germline V gene. The CDR3 DNA sequence: TGCAGCGTTGACCGGGCTGGGGAGCAGTACTTC. Translation gives CSVDRAGEQYF.

A remark on this clonotype: An end of the junction differs from the germline gene, which may be a read error. V and J are TRBV5-4 and TRBJ2-5, with 7 bases identical to TRBD1. The DNA end is a closer match to TRBJ2-7, so the J assignment may be wrong. Germline CDR1 is SGHNT and CDR2 is YYREEE (reference sequence). The CDR3 has 15 residues. The CDR3 DNA reads as TGCGCCAGCCGCTTATGGGGACAGACCACCTACGAGCAGTACTTC. The encoded protein is CASRLWGQTTYEQYF.

The gene calls are TRBV7-9 and TRBJ2-2; 7 positions match TRBD1. V shed 5 bases, J shed 5 bases, and the junction held 8 bases outside the gene matches. The CDR3 consists of 15 residues. The germline V gene encodes CDR1 SEHNR and CDR2 FQNEAQ (reference sequence). The CDR3 sequence is CASSTRQGGTGELFF. CDR3 DNA: TGTGCCAGCAGCACCCGACAGGGTGGGACCGGGGAGCTGTTTTTT.

This chain links TRBV7-9 with TRBJ1-1; 9 nucleotides agree with TRBD1. Germline lookup yields CDR1 SEHNR and CDR2 FQNEAQ (reference sequence). Trimming cost V 6 bases and J 2 bases; bases outside gene matches: 4. The length of the CDR3 is 14 residues. CDR3 amino acids: CASRDRGTNTEAFF. The CDR3 nucleotides read TGTGCCAGCAGGGACAGGGGAACCAACACTGAAGCTTTCTTT.

The V gene is TRBV12-3 or TRBV12-4, the J gene TRBJ2-5, with 8 bases that match TRBD2. The end of the DNA aligns better with TRBJ2-1, so the J call may be wrong. The CDR3 length is 14 residues. The DNA for the CDR3 is TGTGCCAGCACCTACGGGACTAGGTTCAATGAGCAGTTCTTC. As protein: CASTYGTRFNEQFF.

This chain joins TRBV30 and TRBJ1-1; D is uncertain. In germline, CDR1 is GTSNPN, CDR2 SVGIG (reference sequence). With 0 bases removed from V and 2 bases from J, the gap between germline ends came to 7 bases. The CDR3 runs to 13 residues. The CDR3 DNA reads TGTGCCTGGAGTGTAATGGGAAACACTGAAGCTTTCTTT. It is translated as CAWSVMGNTEAFF.